This passage covers 4 T cell receptor beta chains from one sample sequenced in a study of blood T cell repertoires in COVID-19. Data came from immunoSEQ multiplex PCR; TCRdb stores just in-frame clones and leaves some out. The sample contains more than 120,000 clones, around 84% of which appear only once. Sequenced sample: peripheral blood. These receptors came from a human donor in a cohort sampled during active COVID-19.

The chain is built from TRBV7-2 and TRBJ2-7; TRBD2 might be the D (7 bases). Germline V CDR1 and CDR2: SGHTA, FQGNSA. V was trimmed by 5 bases and J by 0 bases, leaving 14 bases between them. The CDR3 has 15 amino acids. The CDR3, as DNA: TGTGCCAGCAGCCAAACGGGGGGACACTCCTACGAGCAGTACTTC. Translation: CASSQTGGHSYEQYF.

This clone was counted between two and nine times. V and J are TRBV9 and TRBJ2-1; D is possibly TRBD2 (6 bases). The V gene lost 0 bases and the J gene lost 8 bases, with 12 bases spanning the gap. CDR3 length equals 14 residues. CDR1 and CDR2 from the germline V gene are SGDLS and YYNGEE. The CDR3 DNA reads TGTGCCAGCAGCGTAGACGGCAGGGAGGATGAGCAGTTCTTC. Residues: CASSVDGREDEQFF.

The CDR3 loop is CASSLGTGTGVLEQYF. CDR3 coding DNA: TGCGCCAGCAGCTTGGGGACGGGGACAGGGGTTTTAGAGCAGTACTTC. The gene calls are TRBV5-1 and TRBJ2-7, with 10 bases that match TRBD1. CDR1 is SGHRS and CDR2 is YFSETQ in the germline V gene. The CDR3 runs 16 residues. V shed 0 bases and J 7 bases; nucleotides not matched to a gene: 10.

CDR3 coding DNA: TGTGCCAGTAGTCCAGAAGGGGGATGGACGCCCACGAACACCGGGGAGCTGTTTTTT. Protein product: CASSPEGGWTPTNTGELFF. V is TRBV19 and J is TRBJ2-2; possible D gene TRBD1, 6 bases. The V and J ends lost 5 bases and 0 bases respectively, with 22 bases between them. The CDR3 covers 19 residues. CDR1 is LNHDA and CDR2 is SQIVND in the germline V gene (reference sequence).